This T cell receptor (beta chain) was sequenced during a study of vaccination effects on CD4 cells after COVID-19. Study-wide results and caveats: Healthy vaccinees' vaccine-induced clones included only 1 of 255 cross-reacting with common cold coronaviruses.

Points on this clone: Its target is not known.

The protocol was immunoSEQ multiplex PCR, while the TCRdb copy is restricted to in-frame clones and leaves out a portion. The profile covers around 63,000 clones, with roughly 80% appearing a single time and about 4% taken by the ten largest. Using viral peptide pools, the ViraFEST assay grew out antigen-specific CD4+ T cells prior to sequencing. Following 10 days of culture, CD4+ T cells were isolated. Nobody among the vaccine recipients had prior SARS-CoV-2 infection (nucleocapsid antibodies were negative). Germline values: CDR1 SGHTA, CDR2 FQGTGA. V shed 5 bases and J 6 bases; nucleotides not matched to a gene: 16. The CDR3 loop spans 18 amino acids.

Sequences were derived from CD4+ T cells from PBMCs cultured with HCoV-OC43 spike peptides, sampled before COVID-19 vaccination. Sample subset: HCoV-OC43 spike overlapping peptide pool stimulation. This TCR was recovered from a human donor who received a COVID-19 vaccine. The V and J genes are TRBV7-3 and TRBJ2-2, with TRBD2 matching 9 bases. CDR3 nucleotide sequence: TGTGCCAGCAGCAGAAAAGGGCCTAGCGGGGAGTCCCCCGGGGAGCTGTTTTTT. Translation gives CASSRKGPSGESPGELFF. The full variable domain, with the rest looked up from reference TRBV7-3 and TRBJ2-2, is GAGVSQTPSNKVTEKGKYVELRCDPISGHTALYWYRQSLGQGPEFLIYFQGTGAADDSGLPNDRFFAVRPEGSVSTLKIQRTERGDSAVYLCASSRKGPSGESPGELFFGEGSRLTVL.